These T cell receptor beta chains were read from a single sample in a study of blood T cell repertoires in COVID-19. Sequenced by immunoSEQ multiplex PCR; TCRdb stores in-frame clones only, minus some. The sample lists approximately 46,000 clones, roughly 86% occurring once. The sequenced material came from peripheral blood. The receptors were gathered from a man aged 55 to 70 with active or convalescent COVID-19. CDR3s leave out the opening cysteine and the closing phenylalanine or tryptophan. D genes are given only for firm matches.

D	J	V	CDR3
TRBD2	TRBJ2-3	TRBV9	ASSVRAGDTDTQY
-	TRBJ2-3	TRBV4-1	ASSLDRTSTDTQY
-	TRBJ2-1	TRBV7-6	ASSLELYNEQF
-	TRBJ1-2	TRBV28	ASKDGGRLNGYT
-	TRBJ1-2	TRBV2	ATSGAGDRGYT
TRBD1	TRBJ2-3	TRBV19	ATRDSYTDTQY
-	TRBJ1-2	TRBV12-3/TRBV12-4	ASRSNSGYGYT
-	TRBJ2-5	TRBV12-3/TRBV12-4	ASSFSGAETQY
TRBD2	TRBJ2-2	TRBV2	ASWGGARNTGELF
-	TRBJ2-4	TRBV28	ASTLSSFDIQY
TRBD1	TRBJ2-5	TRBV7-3	ASSSTGARETQY
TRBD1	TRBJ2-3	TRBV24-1	ATSDLQWRTGLGQY
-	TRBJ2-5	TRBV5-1	ASSLESGLYRETQY
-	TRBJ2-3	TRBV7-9	ASRVLSTDTQY
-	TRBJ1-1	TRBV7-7	ASSPEGGRWGMNTEAF
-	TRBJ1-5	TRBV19	ASSRFGGNQPQH
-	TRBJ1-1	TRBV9	ASSVGGNRNTEAF
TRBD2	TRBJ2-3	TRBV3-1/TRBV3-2	ATSPMGGGLHTQY
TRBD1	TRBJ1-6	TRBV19	ASSRQGARDNSPLH
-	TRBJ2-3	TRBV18	ASSPPNKFTDTQY
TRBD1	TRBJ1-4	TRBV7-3	ASSDRAYEKLF
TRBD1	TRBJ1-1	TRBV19	ASSITDRDTEAF
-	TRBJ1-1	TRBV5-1	ASSLDSNTEAF
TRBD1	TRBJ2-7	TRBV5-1	ASSLQQGFYEQY
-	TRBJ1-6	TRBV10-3	AISDRNSPLH
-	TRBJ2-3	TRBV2	ASNFLGTDTQY
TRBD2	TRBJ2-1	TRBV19	ASSILERGGYNEQF
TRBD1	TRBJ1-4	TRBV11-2	ASSTGQEVLF
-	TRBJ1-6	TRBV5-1	ASSPDSHSPLH
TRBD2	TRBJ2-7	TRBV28	ASSSAGNAYEQY
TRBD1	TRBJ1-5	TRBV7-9	ASSKPGQGASQPQH
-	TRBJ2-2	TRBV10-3	AIRGENTGELF
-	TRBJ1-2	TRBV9	ASSVAGRDGYT
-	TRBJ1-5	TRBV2	ASTGGNQPQH
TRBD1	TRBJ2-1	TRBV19	ASSPSGGSSYNEQF
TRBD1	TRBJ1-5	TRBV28	ASSETGGANNQPQH
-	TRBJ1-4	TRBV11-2	ASSLTREVREKLF
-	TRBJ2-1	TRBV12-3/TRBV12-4	ASSLFVYNEQF
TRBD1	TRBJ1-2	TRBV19	ASSSQVDRVSHGYT
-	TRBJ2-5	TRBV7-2	ASSLGTWYLSQETQY
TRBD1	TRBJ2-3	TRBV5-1	ASSRGQGARSDTQY
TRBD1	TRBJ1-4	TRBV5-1	ASSLTGAGEKLF
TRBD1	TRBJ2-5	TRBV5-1	ASSLRGQGVETQY
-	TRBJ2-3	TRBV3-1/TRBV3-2	ASSGETSTDTQY
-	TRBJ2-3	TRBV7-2	ASSLGLANTDTQY
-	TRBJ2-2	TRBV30	AWAQENTGELF
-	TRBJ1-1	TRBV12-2	ASRFARLVALSEAF
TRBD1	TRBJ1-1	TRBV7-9	ASSLGTAGYTEAF
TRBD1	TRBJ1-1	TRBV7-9	ASSFDRGQGTEAF
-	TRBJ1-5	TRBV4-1	ASSQVDTRGNQPQH
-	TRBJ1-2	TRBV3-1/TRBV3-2	ASSQEGLNYGYT